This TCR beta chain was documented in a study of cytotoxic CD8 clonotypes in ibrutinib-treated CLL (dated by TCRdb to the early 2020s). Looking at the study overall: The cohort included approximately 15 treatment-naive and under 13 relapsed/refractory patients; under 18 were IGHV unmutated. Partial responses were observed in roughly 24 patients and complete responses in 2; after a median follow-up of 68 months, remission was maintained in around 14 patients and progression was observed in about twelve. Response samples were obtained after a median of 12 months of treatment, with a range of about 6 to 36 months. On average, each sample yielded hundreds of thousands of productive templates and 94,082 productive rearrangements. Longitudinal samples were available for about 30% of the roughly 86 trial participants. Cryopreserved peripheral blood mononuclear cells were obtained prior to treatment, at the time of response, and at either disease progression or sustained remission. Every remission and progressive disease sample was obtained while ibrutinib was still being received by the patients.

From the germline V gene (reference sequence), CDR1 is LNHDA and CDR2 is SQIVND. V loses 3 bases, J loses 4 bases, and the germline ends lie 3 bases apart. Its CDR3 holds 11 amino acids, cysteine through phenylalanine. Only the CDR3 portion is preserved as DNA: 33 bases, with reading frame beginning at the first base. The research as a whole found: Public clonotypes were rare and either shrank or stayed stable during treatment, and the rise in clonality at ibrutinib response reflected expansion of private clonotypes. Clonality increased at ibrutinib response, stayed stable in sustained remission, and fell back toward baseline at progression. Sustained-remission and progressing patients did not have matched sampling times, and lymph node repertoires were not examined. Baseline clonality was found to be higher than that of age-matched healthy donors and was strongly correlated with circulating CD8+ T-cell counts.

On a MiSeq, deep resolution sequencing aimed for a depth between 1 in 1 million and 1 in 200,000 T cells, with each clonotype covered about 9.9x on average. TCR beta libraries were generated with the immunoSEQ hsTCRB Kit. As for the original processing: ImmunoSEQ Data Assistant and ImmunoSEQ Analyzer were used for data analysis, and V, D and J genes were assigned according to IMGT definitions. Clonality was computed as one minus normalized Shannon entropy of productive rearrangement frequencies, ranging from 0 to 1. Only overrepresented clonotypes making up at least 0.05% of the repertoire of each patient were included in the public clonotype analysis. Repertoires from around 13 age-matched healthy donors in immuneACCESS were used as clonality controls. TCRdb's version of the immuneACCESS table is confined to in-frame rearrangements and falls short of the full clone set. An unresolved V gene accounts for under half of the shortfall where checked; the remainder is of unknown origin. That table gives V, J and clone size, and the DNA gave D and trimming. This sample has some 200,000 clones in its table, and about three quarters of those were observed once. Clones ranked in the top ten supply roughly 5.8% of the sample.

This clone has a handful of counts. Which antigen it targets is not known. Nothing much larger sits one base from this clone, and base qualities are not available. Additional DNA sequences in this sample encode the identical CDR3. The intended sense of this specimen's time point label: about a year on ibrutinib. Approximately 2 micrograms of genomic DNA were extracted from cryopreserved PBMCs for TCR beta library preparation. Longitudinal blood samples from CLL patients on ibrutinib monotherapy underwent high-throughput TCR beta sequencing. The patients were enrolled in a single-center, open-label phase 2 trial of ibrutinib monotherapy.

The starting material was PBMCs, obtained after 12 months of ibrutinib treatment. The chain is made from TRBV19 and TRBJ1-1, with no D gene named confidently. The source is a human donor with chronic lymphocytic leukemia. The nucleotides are TGTGCCAGTAGTATCGGCACTGAAGCTTTCTTT. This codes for CASSIGTEAFF.